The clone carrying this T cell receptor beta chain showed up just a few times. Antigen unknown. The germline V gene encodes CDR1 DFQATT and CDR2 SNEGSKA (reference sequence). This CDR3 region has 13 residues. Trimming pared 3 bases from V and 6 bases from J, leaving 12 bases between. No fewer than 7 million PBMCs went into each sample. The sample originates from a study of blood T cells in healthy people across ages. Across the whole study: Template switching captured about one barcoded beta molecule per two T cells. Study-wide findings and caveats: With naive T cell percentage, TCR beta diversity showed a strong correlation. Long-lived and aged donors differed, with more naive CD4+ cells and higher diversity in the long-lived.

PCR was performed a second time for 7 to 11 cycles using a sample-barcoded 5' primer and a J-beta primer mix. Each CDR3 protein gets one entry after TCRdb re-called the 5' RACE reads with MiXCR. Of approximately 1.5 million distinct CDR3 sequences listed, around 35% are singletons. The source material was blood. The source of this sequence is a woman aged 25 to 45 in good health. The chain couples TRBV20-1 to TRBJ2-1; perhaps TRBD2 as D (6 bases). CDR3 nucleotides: TGCAGTGCTAGGGCGGGGCGGCTCAATGAGCAGTTCTTC. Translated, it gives CSARAGRLNEQFF.